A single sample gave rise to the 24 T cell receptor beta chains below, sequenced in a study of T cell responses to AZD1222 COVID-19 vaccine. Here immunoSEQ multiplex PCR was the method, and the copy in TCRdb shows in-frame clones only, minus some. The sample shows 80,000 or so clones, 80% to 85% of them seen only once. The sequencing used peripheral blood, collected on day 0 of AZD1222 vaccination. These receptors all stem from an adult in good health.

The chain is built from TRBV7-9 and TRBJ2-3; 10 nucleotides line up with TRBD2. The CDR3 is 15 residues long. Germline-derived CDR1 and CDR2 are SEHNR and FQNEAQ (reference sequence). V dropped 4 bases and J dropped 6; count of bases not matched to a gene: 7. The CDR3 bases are TGTGCCAGCAGCTCCCGGACTAGCGGCGGCGATACGCAGTATTTT. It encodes CASSSRTSGGDTQYF.

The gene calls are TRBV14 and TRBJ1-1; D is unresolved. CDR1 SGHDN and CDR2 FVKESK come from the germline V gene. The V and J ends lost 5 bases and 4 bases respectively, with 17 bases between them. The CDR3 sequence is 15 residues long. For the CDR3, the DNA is TGTGCCAGCAGCGCGGTACGTCGTGGAAGCACTGAAGCTTTCTTT. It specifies CASSAVRRGSTEAFF. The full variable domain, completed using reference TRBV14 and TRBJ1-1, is EAGVTQFPSHSVIEKGQTVTLRCDPISGHDNLYWYRRVMGKEIKFLLHFVKESKQDESGMPNNRFLAERTGGTYSTLKVQPAELEDSGVYFCASSAVRRGSTEAFFGQGTRLTVV.

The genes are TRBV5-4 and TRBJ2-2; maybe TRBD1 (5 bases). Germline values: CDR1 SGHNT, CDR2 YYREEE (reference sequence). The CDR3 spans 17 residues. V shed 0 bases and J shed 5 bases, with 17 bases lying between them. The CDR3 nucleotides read TGTGCCAGCAGCTTGGGCGTTCAGGGCCTGGGGACCGGGGAGCTGTTTTTT. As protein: CASSLGVQGLGTGELFF.

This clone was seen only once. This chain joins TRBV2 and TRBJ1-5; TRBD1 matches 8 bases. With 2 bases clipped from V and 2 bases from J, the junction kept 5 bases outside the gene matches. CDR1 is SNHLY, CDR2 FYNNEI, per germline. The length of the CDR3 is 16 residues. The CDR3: CASSESPDRGNQPQHF. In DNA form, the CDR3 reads TGTGCCAGCAGTGAATCCCCGGACAGGGGCAATCAGCCCCAGCATTTT.

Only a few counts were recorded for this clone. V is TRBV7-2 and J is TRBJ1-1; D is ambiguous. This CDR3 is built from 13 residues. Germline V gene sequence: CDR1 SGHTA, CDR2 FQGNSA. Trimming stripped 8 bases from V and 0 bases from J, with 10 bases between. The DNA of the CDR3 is TGTGCCAGCGTTGGGCAGGTGAACACTGAAGCTTTCTTT. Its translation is CASVGQVNTEAFF.

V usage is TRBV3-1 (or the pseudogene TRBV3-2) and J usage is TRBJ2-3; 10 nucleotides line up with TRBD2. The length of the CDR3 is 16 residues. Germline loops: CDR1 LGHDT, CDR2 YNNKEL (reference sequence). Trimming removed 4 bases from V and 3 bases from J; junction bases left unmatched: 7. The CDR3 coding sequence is TGTGCCAGCAGCCCGTTAGCGGGAGGAGGGACAGATACGCAGTATTTT. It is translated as CASSPLAGGGTDTQYF.

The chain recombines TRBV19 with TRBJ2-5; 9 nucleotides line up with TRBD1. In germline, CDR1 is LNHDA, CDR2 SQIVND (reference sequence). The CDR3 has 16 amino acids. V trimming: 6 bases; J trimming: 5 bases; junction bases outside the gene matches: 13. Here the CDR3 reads CASRGSSTGGSETQYF. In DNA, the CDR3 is TGTGCCAGTAGGGGGTCGTCCACAGGGGGCAGTGAGACCCAGTACTTC.

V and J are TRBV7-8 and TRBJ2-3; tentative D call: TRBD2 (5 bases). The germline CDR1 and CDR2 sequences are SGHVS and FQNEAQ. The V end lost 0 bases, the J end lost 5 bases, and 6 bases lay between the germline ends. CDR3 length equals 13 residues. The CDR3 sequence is CASSLAGRDTQYF. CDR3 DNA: TGTGCCAGCAGCTTAGCAGGGAGAGATACGCAGTATTTT.

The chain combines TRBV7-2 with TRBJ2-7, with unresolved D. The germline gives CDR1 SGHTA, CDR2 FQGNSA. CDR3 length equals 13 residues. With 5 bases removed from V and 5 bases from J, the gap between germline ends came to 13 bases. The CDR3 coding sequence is TGTGCCAGCAGCCTCCCTGGGGTACACGAGCAGTACTTC. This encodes CASSLPGVHEQYF.

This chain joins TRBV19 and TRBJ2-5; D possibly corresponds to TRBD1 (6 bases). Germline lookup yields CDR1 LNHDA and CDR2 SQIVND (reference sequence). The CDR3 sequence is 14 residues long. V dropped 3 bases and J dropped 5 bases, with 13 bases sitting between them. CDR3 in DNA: TGTGCCAGTAGTATGGGGGCCGCGAGGGAGACCCAGTACTTC. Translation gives CASSMGAARETQYF.

This CDR3 is CASRTSAAGIEAFF. In DNA, the CDR3 is TGTGCCAGCAGGACCTCTGCAGCAGGCATTGAAGCTTTCTTT. This chain joins TRBV6-4 and TRBJ1-1; no clear D gene. Germline CDR1 and CDR2: MRHNA and SNTAGT. The CDR3 runs to 14 residues. V lost 6 bases and J lost 7, with 18 bases in between.

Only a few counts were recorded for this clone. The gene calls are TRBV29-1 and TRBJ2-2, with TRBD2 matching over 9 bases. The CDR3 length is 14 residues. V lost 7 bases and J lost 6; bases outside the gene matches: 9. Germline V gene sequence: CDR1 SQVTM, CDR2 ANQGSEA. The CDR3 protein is CSAQAGGFAGELFF. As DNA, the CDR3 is TGCAGCGCACAAGCGGGAGGATTCGCCGGGGAGCTGTTTTTT.

In DNA form, the CDR3 reads TGCGCCAGCTTTCCGGGACAGCCGACTAACTATGGCTACACCTTC. Protein product: CASFPGQPTNYGYTF. The chain joins TRBV10-2 to TRBJ1-2; 7 positions match TRBD1. This CDR3 has 15 amino acids. V shed 8 bases, J shed 0 bases, and the junction held 9 bases outside the gene matches. CDR1 is WSHSY and CDR2 is SAAADI in the germline V gene.

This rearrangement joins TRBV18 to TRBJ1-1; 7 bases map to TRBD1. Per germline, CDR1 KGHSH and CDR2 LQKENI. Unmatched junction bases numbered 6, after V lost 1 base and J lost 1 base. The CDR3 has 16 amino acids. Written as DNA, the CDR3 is TGTGCCAGCTCACCACGGGGGGACAGTAAGAACACTGAAGCTTTCTTT. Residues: CASSPRGDSKNTEAFF.

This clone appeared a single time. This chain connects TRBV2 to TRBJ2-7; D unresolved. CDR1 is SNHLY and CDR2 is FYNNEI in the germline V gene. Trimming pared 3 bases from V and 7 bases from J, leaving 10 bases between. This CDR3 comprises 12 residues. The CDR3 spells CASSEPPGEQYF. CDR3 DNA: TGTGCCAGCAGTGAGCCTCCCGGGGAGCAGTACTTC.

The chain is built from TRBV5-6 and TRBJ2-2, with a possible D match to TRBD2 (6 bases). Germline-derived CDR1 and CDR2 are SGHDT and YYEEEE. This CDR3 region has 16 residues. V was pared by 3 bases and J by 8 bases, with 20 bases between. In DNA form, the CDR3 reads TGTGCCAGCAGCTCAGGACCCCCGGGAGAAACTGGGGAGCTGTTTTTT. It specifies CASSSGPPGETGELFF. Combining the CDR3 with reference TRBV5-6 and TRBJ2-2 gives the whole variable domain DAGVTQSPTHLIKTRGQQVTLRCSPKSGHDTVSWYQQALGQGPQFIFQYYEEEERQRGNFPDRFSGHQFPNYSSELNVNALLLGDSALYLCASSSGPPGETGELFFGEGSRLTVL.

The CDR3 is CASSLATSGASTDTQYF. DNA of the CDR3: TGCGCCAGCAGCTTGGCCACTAGCGGGGCCAGCACAGATACGCAGTATTTT. The chain carries TRBV5-1 and TRBJ2-3, with 10 bases aligning to TRBD2. This CDR3 is built from 17 residues. Germline V gene data show CDR1 as SGHRS and CDR2 as YFSETQ. V lost 0 bases, J lost 0 bases, and 4 bases stayed unmatched.

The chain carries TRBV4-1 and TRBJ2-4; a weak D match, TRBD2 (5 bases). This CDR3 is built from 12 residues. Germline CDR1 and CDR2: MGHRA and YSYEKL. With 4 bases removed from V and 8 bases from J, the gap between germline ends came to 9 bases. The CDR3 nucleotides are TGCGCCAGCAGCCGAGGGTATTACATTCAGTACTTC. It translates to CASSRGYYIQYF.

As DNA, the CDR3 is TGTGCCAGCAGCCCGGCAGGGGGGACCTCTGGGGCCAACGTCCTGACTTTC. Translated, it gives CASSPAGGTSGANVLTF. V and J are TRBV5-4 and TRBJ2-6, with D tentatively TRBD1 (7 bases). The CDR3 runs 17 residues. Germline V gene data show CDR1 as SGHNT and CDR2 as YYREEE (reference sequence). Trimming left V 4 bases short and J 0 bases short, with 14 bases between.

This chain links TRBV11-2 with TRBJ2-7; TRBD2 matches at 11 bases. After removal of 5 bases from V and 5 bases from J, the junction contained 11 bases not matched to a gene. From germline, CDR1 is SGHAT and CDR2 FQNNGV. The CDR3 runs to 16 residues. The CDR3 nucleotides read TGTGCCAGCAGCGGTAGTGTAGCGGGAGGGCCCCACGAGCAGTACTTC. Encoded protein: CASSGSVAGGPHEQYF. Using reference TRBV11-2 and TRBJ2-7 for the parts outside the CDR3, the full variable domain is EAGVAQSPRYKIIEKRQSVAFWCNPISGHATLYWYQQILGQGPKLLIQFQNNGVVDDSQLPKDRFSAERLKGVDSTLKIQPAKLEDSAVYLCASSGSVAGGPHEQYFGPGTRLTVT.

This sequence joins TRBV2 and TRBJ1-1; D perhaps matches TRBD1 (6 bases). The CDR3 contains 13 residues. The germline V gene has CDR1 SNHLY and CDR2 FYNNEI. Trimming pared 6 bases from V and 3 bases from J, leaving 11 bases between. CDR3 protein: CASRGDRYTEAFF. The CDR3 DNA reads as TGTGCCAGCAGGGGAGACAGGTACACTGAAGCTTTCTTT.

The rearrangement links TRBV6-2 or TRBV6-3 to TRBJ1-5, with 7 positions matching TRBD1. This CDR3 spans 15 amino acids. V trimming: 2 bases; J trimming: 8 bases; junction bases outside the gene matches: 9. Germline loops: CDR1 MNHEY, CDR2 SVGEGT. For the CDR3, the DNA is TGTGCCAGCAGTTACCTGAGACAGGGTGGGGAGCCCCAGCATTTT. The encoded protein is CASSYLRQGGEPQHF.

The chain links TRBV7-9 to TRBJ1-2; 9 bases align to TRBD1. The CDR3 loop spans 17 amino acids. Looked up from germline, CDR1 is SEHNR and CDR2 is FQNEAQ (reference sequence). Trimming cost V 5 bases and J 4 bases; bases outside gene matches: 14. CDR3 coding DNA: TGTGCCAGCAGCCCAACCGGGACAGGGAAGGGGATCTATGGCTACACCTTC. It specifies CASSPTGTGKGIYGYTF.

CDR3 nucleotide sequence: TGCGCCAGCAGCGATCAGGGAAGAGGGACTGAAGCTTTCTTT. Protein product: CASSDQGRGTEAFF. The gene calls are TRBV5-1 and TRBJ1-1; D might be TRBD1 (5 bases). Deletions cut 4 bases from V and 5 bases from J, with 15 bases between. CDR3 size: 14 residues. Germline V CDR1 and CDR2: SGHRS, YFSETQ.